The 3 T cell receptor beta chains reported below all come from one sample, sequenced in a study of cytomegalovirus exposure and HLA in healthy donors. PCR amplification relied on 60 Vbeta primers (plus 13 Jbeta primers). Sequencing was performed with immunoSEQ multiplex PCR; in TCRdb, only in-frame clones are kept and a portion is missing. Here the sample spans approximately 130,000 clones, about 78% being singletons. The sample taken for sequencing was PBMCs. These receptor sequences come from a man aged 45-65 years in good health and CMV-seronegative.

The chain has TRBV6-5 and TRBJ1-4, with D perhaps matching TRBD1 (5 bases). Trimming stripped 7 bases from V and 10 bases from J, with 10 bases between. The CDR3 is 11 residues long. Germline V gene sequence: CDR1 MNHEY, CDR2 SVGAGI. CDR3 nucleotide sequence: TGTGCCAGCACCTCGGGGGGAAAACTGTTTTTT. Translated: CASTSGGKLFF.

This clone was recorded a few times. J is TRBJ1-1 and V is TRBV6-5, with D tentatively TRBD1 (5 bases). CDR3 length: 15 amino acids. Germline V gene data show CDR1 as MNHEY and CDR2 as SVGAGI. V was trimmed by 0 bases and J by 0 bases, leaving 8 bases between them. Here the CDR3 reads CASSYSNRMNTEAFF. CDR3 sequence (DNA): TGTGCCAGCAGTTACTCGAACAGGATGAACACTGAAGCTTTCTTT.

The chain is built from TRBV29-1 and TRBJ1-2, with 8 nucleotides matching TRBD1. The CDR3 consists of 11 residues. The V gene end was trimmed by 4 bases and the J gene end by 8 bases; junction bases not matched to a gene: 3. The germline V gene has CDR1 SQVTM and CDR2 ANQGSEA. This CDR3 reads CSVGQGYGYTF. In DNA form, the CDR3 reads TGCAGCGTTGGACAGGGGTACGGCTACACCTTC. The full variable domain, completed using reference TRBV29-1 and TRBJ1-2, is SAVISQKPSRDICQRGTSLTIQCQVDSQVTMMFWYRQQPGQSLTLIATANQGSEATYESGFVIDKFPISRPNLTFSTLTVSNMSPEDSSIYLCSVGQGYGYTFGSGTRLTVV.